This T cell receptor (beta chain) was obtained from a study of graft-versus-host responses after intestinal transplantation. The wider study: Recipients uniformly received anti-thymocyte globulin induction, followed by tacrolimus and steroids for approximately 3 years. Study conclusions and caveats: Allografts carried high graft-versus-host to host-versus-graft clonal ratios in patients having graft-donor T cell macrochimerism.

There were about 200,000 CFSE-labeled responder cells plated together with about 200,000 irradiated, violet-dye-labeled stimulator cells. Upon completion of the reaction, proliferating CFSE-low responders, both CD3+CD4+ and CD3+CD8+, were sorted. Germline loops: CDR1 SGHTA, CDR2 FQGNSA. The V end lost 5 bases, the J end lost 2 bases, and 16 bases lay between the germline ends. There are 15 residues in the CDR3. Clones were sequenced by immunoSEQ multiplex PCR, and TCRdb holds only the in-frame ones, with some missing. The sample holds about 12,000 clones; around a third are singletons and the top ten take more than 2.5%.

Sequenced here: alloreactive CD8+ T cells from a mixed lymphocyte reaction culture, sampled before intestinal transplant. Described subset: CFSE-low proliferating T cells sorted from approximately six-day pre-transplant mixed lymphocyte reaction (GvH or HvG direction). The origin of this receptor is a human patient who received an intestinal transplant. The genes are TRBV7-2 and TRBJ2-7; TRBD1 is a possible D gene (5 bases). The CDR3 DNA is TGTGCCAGCAGCCCGGGCTGGGGCGGCGCCTACGAGCAGTACTTC. Translation: CASSPGWGGAYEQYF.